This TCR beta chain was found in a study of T cells expressing NK-cell markers. Overall study results and limits: Of the CD8+ T cell pool in over 5 donors, roughly 1.0-7.5% was accounted for by dominant NKG2C+ clonotypes.

Concerning this clonotype: Its antigen is as yet unknown.

The TCR beta cDNA came from 5'RACE template switching with UMIs. TCRdb re-called the 5' RACE reads and catalogs CDR3 proteins one per entry, DNA excluded. Its listing shows about half a million distinct CDR3 sequences. This CDR3 is 14 amino acids long. Source material: blood T cells: a sorted CD56 or NKG2C T cell subset, CD4+ or CD8+ T cells, or bulk PBMC T cells (not recorded which). The receptor was isolated from a woman between 45 and 60 years old in good health. V usage is TRBV12-3 or TRBV12-4 and J usage is TRBJ2-1; TCRdb's assignment of TRBD2 cannot be checked, as there is no DNA. CDR3 amino acids: CASSYPAGANEQFF.